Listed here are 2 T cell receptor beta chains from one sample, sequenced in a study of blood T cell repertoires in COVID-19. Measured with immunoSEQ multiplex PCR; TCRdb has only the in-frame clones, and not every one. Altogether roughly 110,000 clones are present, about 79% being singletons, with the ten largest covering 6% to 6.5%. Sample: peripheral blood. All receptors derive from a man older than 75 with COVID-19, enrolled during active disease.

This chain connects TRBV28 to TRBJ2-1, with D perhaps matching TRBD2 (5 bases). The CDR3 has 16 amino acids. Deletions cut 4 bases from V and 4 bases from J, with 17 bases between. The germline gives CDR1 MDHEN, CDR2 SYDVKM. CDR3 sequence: CASSSRTQAEYNEQFF. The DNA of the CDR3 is TGTGCCAGCAGTTCACGGACTCAAGCGGAATACAATGAGCAGTTCTTC.

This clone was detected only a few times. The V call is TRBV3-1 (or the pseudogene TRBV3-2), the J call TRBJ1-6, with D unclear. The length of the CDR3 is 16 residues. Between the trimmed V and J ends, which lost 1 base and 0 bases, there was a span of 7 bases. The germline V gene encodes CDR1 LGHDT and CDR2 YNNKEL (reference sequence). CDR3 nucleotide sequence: TGTGCCAGCAGCCAAGGCACGAGCTCCTATAATTCACCCCTCCACTTT. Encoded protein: CASSQGTSSYNSPLHF.